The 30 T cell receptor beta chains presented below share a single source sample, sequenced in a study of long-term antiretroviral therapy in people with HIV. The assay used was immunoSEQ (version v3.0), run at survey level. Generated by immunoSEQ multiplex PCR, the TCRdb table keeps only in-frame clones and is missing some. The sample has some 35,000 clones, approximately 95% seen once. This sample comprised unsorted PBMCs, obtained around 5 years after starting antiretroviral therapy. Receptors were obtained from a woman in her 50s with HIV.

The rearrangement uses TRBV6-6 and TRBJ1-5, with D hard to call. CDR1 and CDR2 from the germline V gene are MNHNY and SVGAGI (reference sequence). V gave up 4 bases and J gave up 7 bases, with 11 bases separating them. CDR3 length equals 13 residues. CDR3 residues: CASSLGWSQPQHF. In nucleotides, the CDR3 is TGTGCCAGCAGTTTGGGCTGGAGCCAGCCCCAGCATTTT.

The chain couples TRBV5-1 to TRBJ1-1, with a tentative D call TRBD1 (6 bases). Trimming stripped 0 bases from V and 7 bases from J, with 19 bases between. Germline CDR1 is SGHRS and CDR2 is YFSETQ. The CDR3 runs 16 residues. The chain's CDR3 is CASSLGGTGQWGEAFF. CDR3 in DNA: TGCGCCAGCAGCTTGGGCGGTACAGGGCAGTGGGGTGAAGCTTTCTTT.

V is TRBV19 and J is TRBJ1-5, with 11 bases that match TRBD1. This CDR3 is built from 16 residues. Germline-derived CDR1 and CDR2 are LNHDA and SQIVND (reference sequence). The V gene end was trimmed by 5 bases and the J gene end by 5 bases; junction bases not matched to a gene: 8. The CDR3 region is CASSVNRDRGDQPQHF. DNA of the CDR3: TGTGCCAGTAGTGTAAACCGGGACAGGGGGGATCAGCCCCAGCATTTT.

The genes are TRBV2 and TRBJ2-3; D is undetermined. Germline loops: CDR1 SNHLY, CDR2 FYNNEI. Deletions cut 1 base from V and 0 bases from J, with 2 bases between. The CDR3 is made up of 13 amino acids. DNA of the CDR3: TGTGCCAGCAGTGAAGGGAGCACAGATACGCAGTATTTT. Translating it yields CASSEGSTDTQYF.

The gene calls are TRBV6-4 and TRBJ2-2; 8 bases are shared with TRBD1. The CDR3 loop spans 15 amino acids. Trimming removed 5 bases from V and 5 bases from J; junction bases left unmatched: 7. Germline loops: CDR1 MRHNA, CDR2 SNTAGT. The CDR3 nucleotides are TGTGCCAGCAGTCAGGACAGGGCATCAACCGGGGAGCTGTTTTTT. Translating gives CASSQDRASTGELFF.

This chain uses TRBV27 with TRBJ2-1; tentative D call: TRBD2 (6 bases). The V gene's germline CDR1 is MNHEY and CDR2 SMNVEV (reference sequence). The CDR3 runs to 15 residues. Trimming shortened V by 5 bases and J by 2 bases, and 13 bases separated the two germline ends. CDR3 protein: CASSPVAEAYNEQFF. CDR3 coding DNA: TGTGCCAGCAGTCCGGTAGCGGAGGCCTACAATGAGCAGTTCTTC.

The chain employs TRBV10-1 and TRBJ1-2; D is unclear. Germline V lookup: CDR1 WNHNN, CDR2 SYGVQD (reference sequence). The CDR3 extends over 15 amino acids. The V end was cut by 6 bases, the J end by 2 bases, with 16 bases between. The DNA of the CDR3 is TGCGCCAGCAGCCGTGGAGCAGGAGGAAACTATGGCTACACCTTC. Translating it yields CASSRGAGGNYGYTF.

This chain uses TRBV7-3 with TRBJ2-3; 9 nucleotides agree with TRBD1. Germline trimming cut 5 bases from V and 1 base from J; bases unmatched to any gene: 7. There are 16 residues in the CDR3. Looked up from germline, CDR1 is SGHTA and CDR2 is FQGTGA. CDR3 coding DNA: TGTGCCAGCAGCCCACAGGGGGCGTTAGGCACAGATACGCAGTATTTT. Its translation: CASSPQGALGTDTQYF.

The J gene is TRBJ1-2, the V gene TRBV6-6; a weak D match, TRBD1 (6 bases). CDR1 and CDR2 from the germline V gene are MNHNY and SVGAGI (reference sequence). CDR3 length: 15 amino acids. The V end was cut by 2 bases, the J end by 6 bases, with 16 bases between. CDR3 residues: CASSYGTGNAHGYTF. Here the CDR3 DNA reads TGTGCCAGCAGTTACGGAACAGGGAATGCTCATGGCTACACCTTC.

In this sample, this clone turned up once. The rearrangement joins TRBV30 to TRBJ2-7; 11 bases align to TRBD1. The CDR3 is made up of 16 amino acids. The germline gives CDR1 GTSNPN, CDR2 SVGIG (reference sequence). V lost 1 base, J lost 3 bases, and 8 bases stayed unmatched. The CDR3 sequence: CAWSASRGTGGYEQYF. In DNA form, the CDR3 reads TGTGCCTGGAGTGCGTCCCGGGGGACAGGGGGCTACGAGCAGTACTTC.

The CDR3 DNA follows: TGTGCCAGCAGGGCGCGGACAGTGCGCGGGGAGCTGTTTTTT. This codes for CASRARTVRGELFF. The chain combines TRBV2 with TRBJ2-2, with D maybe TRBD1 (6 bases). With 6 bases removed from V and 7 bases from J, the gap between germline ends came to 15 bases. This CDR3 has 14 amino acids. Looked up from germline, CDR1 is SNHLY and CDR2 is FYNNEI.

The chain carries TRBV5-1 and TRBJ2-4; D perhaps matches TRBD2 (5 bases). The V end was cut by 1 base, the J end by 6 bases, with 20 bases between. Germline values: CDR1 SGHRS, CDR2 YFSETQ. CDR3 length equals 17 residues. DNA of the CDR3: TGCGCCAGCAGCTTGATGGCTCCGGGGAGAGGAGGAAACATTCAGTACTTC. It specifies CASSLMAPGRGGNIQYF. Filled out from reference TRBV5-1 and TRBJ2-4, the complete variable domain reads KAGVTQTPRYLIKTRGQQVTLSCSPISGHRSVSWYQQTPGQGLQFLFEYFSETQRNKGNFPGRFSGRQFSNSRSEMNVSTLELGDSALYLCASSLMAPGRGGNIQYFGAGTRLSVL.

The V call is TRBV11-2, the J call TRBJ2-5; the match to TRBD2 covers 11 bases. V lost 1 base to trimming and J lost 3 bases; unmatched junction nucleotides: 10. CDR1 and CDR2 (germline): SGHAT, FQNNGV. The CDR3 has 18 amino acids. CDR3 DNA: TGTGCCAGCAGCTTAGGAGTTAGCGGGGGGGCCGGTGAAGAGACCCAGTACTTC. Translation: CASSLGVSGGAGEETQYF.

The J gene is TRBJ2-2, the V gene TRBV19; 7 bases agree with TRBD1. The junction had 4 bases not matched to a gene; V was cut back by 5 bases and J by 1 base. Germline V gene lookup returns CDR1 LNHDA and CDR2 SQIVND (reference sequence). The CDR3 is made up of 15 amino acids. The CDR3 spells CASSLGTVNTGELFF. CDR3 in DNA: TGTGCCAGTAGTCTAGGGACAGTGAACACCGGGGAGCTGTTTTTT.

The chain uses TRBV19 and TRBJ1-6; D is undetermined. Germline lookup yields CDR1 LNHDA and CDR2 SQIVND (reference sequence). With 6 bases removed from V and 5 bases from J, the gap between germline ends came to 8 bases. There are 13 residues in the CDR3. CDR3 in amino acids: CASSPLNNSPLHF. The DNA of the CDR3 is TGTGCCAGTAGCCCCCTTAATAATTCACCCCTCCACTTT.

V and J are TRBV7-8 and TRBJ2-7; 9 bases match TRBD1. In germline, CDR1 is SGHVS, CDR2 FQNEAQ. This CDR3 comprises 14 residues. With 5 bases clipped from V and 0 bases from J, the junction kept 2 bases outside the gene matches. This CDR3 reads CASSMDRGSYEQYF. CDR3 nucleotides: TGTGCCAGCAGCATGGACAGGGGCTCCTACGAGCAGTACTTC.

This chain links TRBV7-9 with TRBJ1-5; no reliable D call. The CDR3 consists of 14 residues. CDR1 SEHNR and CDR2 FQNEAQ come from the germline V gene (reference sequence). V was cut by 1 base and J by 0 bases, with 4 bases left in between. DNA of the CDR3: TGTGCCAGCAGCTTAGAGGGTAGCAATCAGCCCCAGCATTTT. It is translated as CASSLEGSNQPQHF. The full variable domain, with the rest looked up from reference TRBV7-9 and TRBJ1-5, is DTGVSQNPRHKITKRGQNVTFRCDPISEHNRLYWYRQTLGQGPEFLTYFQNEAQLEKSRLLSDRFSAERPKGSFSTLEIQRTEQGDSAMYLCASSLEGSNQPQHFGDGTRLSIL.

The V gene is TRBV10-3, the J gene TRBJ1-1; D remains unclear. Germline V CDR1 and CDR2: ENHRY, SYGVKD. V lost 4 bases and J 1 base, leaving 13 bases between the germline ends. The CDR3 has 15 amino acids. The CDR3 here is CAISGTGTANTEAFF. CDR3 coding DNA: TGTGCCATCAGTGGGACTGGTACTGCGAACACTGAAGCTTTCTTT.

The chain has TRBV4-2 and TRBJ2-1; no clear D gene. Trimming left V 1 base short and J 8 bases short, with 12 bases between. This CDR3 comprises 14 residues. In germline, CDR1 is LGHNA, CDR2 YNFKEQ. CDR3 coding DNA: TGTGCCAGCAGCCAAGGGCCGGTTCGGGATGAGCAGTTCTTC. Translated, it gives CASSQGPVRDEQFF.

The CDR3, as DNA: TGTGCCAGCAGCTTCCTAGGCAGCACAGATACGCAGTATTTT. Protein: CASSFLGSTDTQYF. The J gene is TRBJ2-3, the V gene TRBV5-4; D is undetermined. V shed 2 bases and J shed 0 bases, with 7 bases lying between them. This CDR3 has 14 amino acids. Germline-derived CDR1 and CDR2 are SGHNT and YYREEE (reference sequence).

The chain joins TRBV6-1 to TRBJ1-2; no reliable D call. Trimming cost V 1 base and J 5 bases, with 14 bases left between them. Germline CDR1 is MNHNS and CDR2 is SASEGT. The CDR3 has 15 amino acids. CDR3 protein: CASSEGLWVIYGYTF. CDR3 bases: TGTGCCAGCAGTGAAGGGCTTTGGGTAATATATGGCTACACCTTC.

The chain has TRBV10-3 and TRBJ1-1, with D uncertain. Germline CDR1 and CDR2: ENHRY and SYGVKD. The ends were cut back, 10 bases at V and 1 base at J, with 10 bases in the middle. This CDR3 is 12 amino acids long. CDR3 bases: TGTGCCACCGCAAATGGGAACACTGAAGCTTTCTTT. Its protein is CATANGNTEAFF.

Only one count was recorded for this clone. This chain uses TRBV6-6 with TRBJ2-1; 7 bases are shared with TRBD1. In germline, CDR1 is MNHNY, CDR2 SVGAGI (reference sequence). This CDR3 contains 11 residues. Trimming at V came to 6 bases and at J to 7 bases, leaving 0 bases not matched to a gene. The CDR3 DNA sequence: TGTGCCAGCAGACAGGGGAATGAGCAGTTCTTC. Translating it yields CASRQGNEQFF.

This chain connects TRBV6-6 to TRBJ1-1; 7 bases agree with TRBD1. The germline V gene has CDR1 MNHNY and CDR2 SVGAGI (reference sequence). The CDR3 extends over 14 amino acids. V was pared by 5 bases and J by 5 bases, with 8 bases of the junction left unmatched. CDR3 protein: CASSHGAGGTEAFF. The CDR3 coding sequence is TGTGCCAGCAGTCACGGGGCAGGGGGGACTGAAGCTTTCTTT.

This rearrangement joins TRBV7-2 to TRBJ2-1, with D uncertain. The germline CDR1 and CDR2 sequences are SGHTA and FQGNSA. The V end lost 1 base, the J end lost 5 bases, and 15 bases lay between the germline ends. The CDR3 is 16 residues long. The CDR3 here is CASSLDQRRTNNEQFF. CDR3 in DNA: TGTGCCAGCAGCTTAGATCAGCGTCGGACCAACAATGAGCAGTTCTTC.

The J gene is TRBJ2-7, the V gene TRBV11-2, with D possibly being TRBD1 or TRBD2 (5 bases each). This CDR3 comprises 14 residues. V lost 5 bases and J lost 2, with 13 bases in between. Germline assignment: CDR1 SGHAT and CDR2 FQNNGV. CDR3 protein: CASSTGTGTYEQYF. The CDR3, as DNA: TGTGCCAGCAGCACCGGGACGGGCACCTACGAGCAGTACTTC.

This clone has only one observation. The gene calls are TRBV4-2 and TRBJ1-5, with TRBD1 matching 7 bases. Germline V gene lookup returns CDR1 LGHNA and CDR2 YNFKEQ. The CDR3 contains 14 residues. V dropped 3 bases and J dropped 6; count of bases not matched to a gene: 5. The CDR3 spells CASSQGQSGQPQHF. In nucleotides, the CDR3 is TGTGCCAGCAGCCAGGGACAGTCGGGTCAGCCCCAGCATTTT.

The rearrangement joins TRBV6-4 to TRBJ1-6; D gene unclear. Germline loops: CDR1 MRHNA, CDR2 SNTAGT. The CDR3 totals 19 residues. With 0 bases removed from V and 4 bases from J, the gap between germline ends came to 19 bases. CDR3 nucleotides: TGTGCCAGCAGTGACTCGAGTCTAGGGCCGCTGGATTATAATTCACCCCTCCACTTT. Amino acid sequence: CASSDSSLGPLDYNSPLHF.

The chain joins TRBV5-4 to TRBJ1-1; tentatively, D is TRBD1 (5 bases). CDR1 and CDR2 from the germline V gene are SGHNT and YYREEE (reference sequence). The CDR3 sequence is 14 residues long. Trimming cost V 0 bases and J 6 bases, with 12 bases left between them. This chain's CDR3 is CASSLGGRVPEAFF. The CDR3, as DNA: TGTGCCAGCAGCTTGGGGGGGAGGGTACCTGAAGCTTTCTTT.

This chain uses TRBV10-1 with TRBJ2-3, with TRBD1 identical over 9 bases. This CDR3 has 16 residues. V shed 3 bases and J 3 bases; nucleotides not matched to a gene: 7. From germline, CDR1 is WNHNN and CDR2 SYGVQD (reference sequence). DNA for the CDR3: TGCGCCAGCAGTGACTCGGACAGGGGTTCGACAGATACGCAGTATTTT. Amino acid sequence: CASSDSDRGSTDTQYF.